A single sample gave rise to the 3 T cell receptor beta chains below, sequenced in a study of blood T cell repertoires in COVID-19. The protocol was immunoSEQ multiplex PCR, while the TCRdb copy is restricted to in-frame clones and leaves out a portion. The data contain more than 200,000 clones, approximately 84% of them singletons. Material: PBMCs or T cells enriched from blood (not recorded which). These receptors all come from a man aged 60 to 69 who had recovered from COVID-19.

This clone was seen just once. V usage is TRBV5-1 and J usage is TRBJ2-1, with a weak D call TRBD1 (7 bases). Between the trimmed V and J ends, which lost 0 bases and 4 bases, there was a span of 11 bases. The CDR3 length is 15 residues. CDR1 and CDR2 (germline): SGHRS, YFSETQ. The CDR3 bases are TGCGCCAGCAGCTTGGAGACAGGGACTTACAATGAGCAGTTCTTC. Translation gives CASSLETGTYNEQFF.

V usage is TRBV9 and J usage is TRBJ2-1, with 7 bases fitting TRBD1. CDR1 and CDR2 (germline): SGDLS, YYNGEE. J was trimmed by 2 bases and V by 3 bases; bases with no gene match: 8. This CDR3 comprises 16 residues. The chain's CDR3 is CASSGPPGTAYNEQFF. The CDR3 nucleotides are TGTGCCAGCAGCGGACCTCCCGGGACAGCCTACAATGAGCAGTTCTTC.

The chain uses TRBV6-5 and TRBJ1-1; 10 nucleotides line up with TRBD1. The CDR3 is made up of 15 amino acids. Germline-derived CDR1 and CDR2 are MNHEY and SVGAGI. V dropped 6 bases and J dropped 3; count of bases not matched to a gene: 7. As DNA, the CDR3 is TGTGCCAGCAGCCGGGACAGGGGTTCTTACACTGAAGCTTTCTTT. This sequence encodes CASSRDRGSYTEAFF.